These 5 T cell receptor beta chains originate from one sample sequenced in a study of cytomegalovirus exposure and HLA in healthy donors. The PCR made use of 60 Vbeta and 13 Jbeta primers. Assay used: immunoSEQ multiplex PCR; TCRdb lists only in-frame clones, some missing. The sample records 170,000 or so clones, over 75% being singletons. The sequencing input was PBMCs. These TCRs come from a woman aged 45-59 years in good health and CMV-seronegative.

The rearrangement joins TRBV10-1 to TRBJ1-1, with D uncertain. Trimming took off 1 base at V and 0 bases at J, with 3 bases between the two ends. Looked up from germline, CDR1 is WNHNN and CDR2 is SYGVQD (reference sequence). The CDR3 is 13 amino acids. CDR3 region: CASSEYLNTEAFF. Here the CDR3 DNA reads TGCGCCAGCAGTGAGTACTTGAACACTGAAGCTTTCTTT.

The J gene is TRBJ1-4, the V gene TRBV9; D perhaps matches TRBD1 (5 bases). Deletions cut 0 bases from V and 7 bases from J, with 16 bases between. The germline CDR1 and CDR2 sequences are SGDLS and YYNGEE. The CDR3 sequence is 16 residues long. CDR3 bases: TGTGCCAGCAGCGTAGCTCCGACAGCCGGGGGTGAAAAACTGTTTTTT. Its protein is CASSVAPTAGGEKLFF.

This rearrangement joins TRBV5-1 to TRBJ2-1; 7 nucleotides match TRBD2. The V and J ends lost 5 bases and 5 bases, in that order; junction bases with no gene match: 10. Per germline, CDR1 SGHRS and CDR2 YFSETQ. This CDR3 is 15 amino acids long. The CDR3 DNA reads TGCGCCAGCAGTGTAGCGGGCTCCACTAACAATGAGCAGTTCTTC. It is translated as CASSVAGSTNNEQFF.

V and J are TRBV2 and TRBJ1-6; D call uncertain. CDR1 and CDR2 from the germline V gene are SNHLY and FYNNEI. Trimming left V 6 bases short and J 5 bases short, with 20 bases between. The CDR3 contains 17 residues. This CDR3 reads CASRPPWEGTDNSPLHF. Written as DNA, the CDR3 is TGTGCCAGCAGACCCCCTTGGGAGGGCACGGATAATTCACCCCTCCACTTT. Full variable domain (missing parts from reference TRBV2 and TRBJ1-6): EPEVTQTPSHQVTQMGQEVILRCVPISNHLYFYWYRQILGQKVEFLVSFYNNEISEKSEIFDDQFSVERPDGSNFTLKIRSTKLEDSAMYFCASRPPWEGTDNSPLHFGNGTRLTVT.

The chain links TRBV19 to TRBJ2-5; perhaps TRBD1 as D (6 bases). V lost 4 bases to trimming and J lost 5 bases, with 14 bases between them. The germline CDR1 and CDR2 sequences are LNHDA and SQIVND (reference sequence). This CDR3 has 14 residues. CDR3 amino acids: CASSRWGRGETQYF. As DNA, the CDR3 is TGTGCCAGTAGTAGATGGGGGCGCGGGGAGACCCAGTACTTC.